This T cell receptor beta chain was documented in a study of T cells in localized non-small cell lung cancer. Study results and caveats: Measurement of T cell clonality placed uninvolved adjacent lung highest, above the level in tumor.

V shed 4 bases, J shed 10 bases, and the junction held 4 bases outside the gene matches. Germline CDR1 LNHDA, CDR2 SQIVND (reference sequence). The CDR3 totals 13 residues. Sequencing used immunoSEQ multiplex PCR; TCRdb keeps in-frame clones, though not all of them. The sample includes about 70,000 clones, about 86% of them seen just once. Note on this clone: The antigen is undetermined.

The chain is built from TRBV19 and TRBJ2-1; 10 bases match TRBD1. The source was peripheral blood, collected before any cancer treatment. The sequence came from a male donor older than 55 with stage III squamous cell lung carcinoma. This chain's CDR3 is CASSRQGAGEQFF. DNA of the CDR3: TGTGCCAGTAGTAGACAGGGGGCAGGGGAGCAGTTCTTC.